Shown below are 17 T cell receptor beta chains from a single sample sequenced in a study of cytomegalovirus exposure and HLA in healthy donors. Assay: immunoSEQ multiplex PCR; the TCRdb copy retains only in-frame clones and omits some. This sample carries 150,000 to 200,000 clones, approximately 82% of them seen once, and the ten largest clones take roughly an eighth. Source material: PBMCs. The receptor set was obtained from a woman under 40 in good health and CMV-seropositive.

The chain recombines TRBV5-1 with TRBJ2-2; TRBD1 agrees at 9 bases. Germline CDR1 is SGHRS and CDR2 is YFSETQ. J lost 3 bases, V lost 2 bases, and 2 bases had no gene match. The CDR3 contains 15 residues. CDR3 in amino acids: CASSFRTGDTGELFF. DNA for the CDR3: TGCGCCAGCAGCTTCCGGACAGGGGACACCGGGGAGCTGTTTTTT.

V gene TRBV30 combines with J gene TRBJ1-2; 12 bases match TRBD1. CDR3 length: 14 amino acids. The germline CDR1 and CDR2 sequences are GTSNPN and SVGIG (reference sequence). After removal of 3 bases from V and 7 bases from J, the junction contained 6 bases not matched to a gene. The DNA of the CDR3 is TGTGCCTGGAGCAGGGACAGGGGGCGGGTTGGCTACACCTTC. Its translation is CAWSRDRGRVGYTF.

This clone was observed once. The chain links TRBV6-5 to TRBJ1-1; no definite D call. The germline CDR1 and CDR2 sequences are MNHEY and SVGAGI. The V gene lost 6 bases and the J gene lost 8 bases, with 16 bases spanning the gap. CDR3 length: 13 amino acids. The CDR3 loop reads CASSPLSNEEAFF. The DNA for the CDR3 is TGTGCCAGCAGCCCTCTCTCGAACGAGGAAGCTTTCTTT.

V is TRBV28 and J is TRBJ2-7, with 8 bases identical to TRBD2. Germline CDR1 reads MDHEN; CDR2 reads SYDVKM. The CDR3 is made up of 14 amino acids. V trimming: 6 bases; J trimming: 6 bases; junction bases outside the gene matches: 10. Written as DNA, the CDR3 is TGTGCCAGCAGCCCTCATGGACTAGCCAGCGAGCAGTACTTC. It specifies CASSPHGLASEQYF.

The J gene is TRBJ1-1, the V gene TRBV2, with 8 positions matching TRBD1. This CDR3 spans 13 amino acids. Per the germline V gene, CDR1 is SNHLY and CDR2 is FYNNEI. V shed 7 bases and J 9 bases; nucleotides not matched to a gene: 10. The CDR3: CASIADRGGKAFF. CDR3 bases: TGTGCCAGCATTGCAGACAGGGGAGGAAAAGCTTTCTTT.

The V gene is TRBV29-1, the J gene TRBJ2-1, with TRBD2 matching over 14 bases. This CDR3 has 15 residues. Germline V CDR1 and CDR2: SQVTM, ANQGSEA. Trimming cost V 8 bases and J 8 bases; bases outside gene matches: 11. DNA of the CDR3: TGCAGCTCGTGGGGGGGGACTAGCGGGAGAGATGAGCAGTTCTTC. The encoded protein is CSSWGGTSGRDEQFF.

The rearrangement uses TRBV9 and TRBJ2-3; 8 nucleotides align to TRBD2. Germline V CDR1 and CDR2: SGDLS, YYNGEE. The CDR3 is 16 residues long. V gave up 3 bases and J gave up 1 base; unmatched junction bases: 7. The CDR3 is CASSAGGLAGTDTQYF. CDR3 coding DNA: TGTGCCAGCAGCGCGGGGGGGCTAGCGGGCACAGATACGCAGTATTTT. Variable domain in full (rest from reference TRBV9 and TRBJ2-3): DSGVTQTPKHLITATGQRVTLRCSPRSGDLSVYWYQQSLDQGLQFLIQYYNGEERAKGNILERFSAQQFPDLHSELNLSSLELGDSALYFCASSAGGLAGTDTQYFGPGTRLTVL.

The chain couples TRBV27 to TRBJ2-7, with D perhaps TRBD1 (6 bases). The CDR3 runs 15 residues. Trimming shortened V by 7 bases and J by 2 bases, and 18 bases separated the two germline ends. CDR1 MNHEY and CDR2 SMNVEV come from the germline V gene (reference sequence). CDR3 in amino acids: CASTPMTGYPYEQYF. In nucleotides, the CDR3 is TGTGCCAGCACTCCCATGACAGGTTACCCCTACGAGCAGTACTTC.

The chain has TRBV2 and TRBJ2-7, with 8 nucleotides matching TRBD1. The CDR3 sequence is 14 residues long. Per the germline V gene, CDR1 is SNHLY and CDR2 is FYNNEI. V dropped 6 bases and J dropped 3; count of bases not matched to a gene: 7. CDR3 loop: CASSPGQGVYEQYF. The CDR3 region has the DNA TGTGCCAGCAGCCCTGGACAGGGAGTCTACGAGCAGTACTTC.

The rearrangement joins TRBV2 to TRBJ1-1; tentatively, D is TRBD1 (5 bases). This CDR3 has 14 residues. V lost 4 bases to trimming and J lost 8 bases, with 17 bases between them. Germline-derived CDR1 and CDR2 are SNHLY and FYNNEI. In DNA, the CDR3 is TGTGCCAGCAGTGTATTGGATACAGGTTCCGAAGCTTTCTTT. Encoded protein: CASSVLDTGSEAFF.

This clone was observed a single time. This chain joins TRBV5-6 and TRBJ2-2, with TRBD2 as a possible D gene (6 bases). The germline V gene has CDR1 SGHDT and CDR2 YYEEEE. With 10 bases removed from V and 4 bases from J, the gap between germline ends came to 14 bases. The CDR3 length is 13 residues. The CDR3 loop is CAGGILGTGELFF. The CDR3 coding sequence is TGTGCCGGGGGGATCCTGGGCACCGGGGAGCTGTTTTTT.

This clone was seen just once. Distinct nucleotide sequences in the sample also encode this CDR3. The chain employs TRBV20-1 and TRBJ2-5; maybe TRBD1 (6 bases). Trimming took off 2 bases at V and 5 bases at J, with 6 bases between the two ends. Per the germline V gene, CDR1 is DFQATT and CDR2 is SNEGSKA (reference sequence). The CDR3 spans 11 residues. The CDR3 sequence is CSARRGETQYF. The CDR3 nucleotides are TGCAGTGCTAGAAGGGGGGAGACCCAGTACTTC.

Only one count was recorded for this clone. The chain has TRBV2 and TRBJ2-3; 10 bases agree with TRBD2. Germline assignment: CDR1 SNHLY and CDR2 FYNNEI. This CDR3 contains 15 residues. Trimming cost V 7 bases and J 5 bases; bases outside gene matches: 9. Here the CDR3 DNA reads TGTGCCAGCAAGAGCGGGAGGGCTTTGGGAGATACGCAGTATTTT. Translation: CASKSGRALGDTQYF.

Comments on this clone: A read error may produce the germline difference seen at one junction end. The V gene is TRBV7-7, the J gene TRBJ2-3; 9 bases are shared with TRBD2. CDR1 SSHAT and CDR2 FNYEAQ come from the germline V gene (reference sequence). The CDR3 extends over 15 amino acids. The CDR3 bases are TGTGCTAGCAGCTTAGGCGGGAGGGCGTCAGATACGCAGTATTTT. Translation: CASSLGGRASDTQYF.

The chain combines TRBV27 with TRBJ2-1; 8 nucleotides line up with TRBD1. Germline-derived CDR1 and CDR2 are MNHEY and SMNVEV (reference sequence). CDR3 size: 15 residues. V lost 5 bases and J lost 3; bases outside the gene matches: 6. The chain's CDR3 is CASSTGTGHYNEQFF. The CDR3 DNA reads as TGTGCCAGCAGTACCGGGACAGGTCACTACAATGAGCAGTTCTTC.

The chain uses TRBV4-1 and TRBJ1-2; TRBD1 agrees at 7 bases. Germline-derived CDR1 and CDR2 are MGHRA and YSYEKL. V gave up 4 bases and J gave up 3 bases; unmatched junction bases: 8. The CDR3 has 15 residues. The CDR3 sequence: CASSPRQGEYYGYTF. DNA for the CDR3: TGCGCCAGCAGCCCCCGACAGGGTGAATACTATGGCTACACCTTC.

The chain carries TRBV2 and TRBJ1-5; 7 positions agree with TRBD1. In germline, CDR1 is SNHLY, CDR2 FYNNEI. Trimming took 11 bases from V and 7 from J; bases not matched to a gene: 11. The length of the CDR3 is 13 residues. The CDR3 protein is CAGDRVSGQPQHF. Here the CDR3 DNA reads TGTGCCGGAGACAGGGTGTCAGGACAGCCCCAGCATTTT.